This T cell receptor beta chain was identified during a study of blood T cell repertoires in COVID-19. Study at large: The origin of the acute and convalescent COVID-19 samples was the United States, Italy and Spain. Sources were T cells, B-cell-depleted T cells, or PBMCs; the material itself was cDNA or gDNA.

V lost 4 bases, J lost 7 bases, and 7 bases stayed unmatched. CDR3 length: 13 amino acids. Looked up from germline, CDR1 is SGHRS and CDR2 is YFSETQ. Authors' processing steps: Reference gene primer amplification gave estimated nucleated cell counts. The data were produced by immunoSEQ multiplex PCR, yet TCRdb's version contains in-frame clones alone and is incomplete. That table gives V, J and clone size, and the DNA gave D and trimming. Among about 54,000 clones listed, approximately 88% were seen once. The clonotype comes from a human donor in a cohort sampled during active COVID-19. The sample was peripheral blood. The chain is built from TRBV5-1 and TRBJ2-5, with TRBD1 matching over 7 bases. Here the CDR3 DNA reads TGCGCCAGCAGCCCGGGGACAGAAGGGACCCAGTACTTC. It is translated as CASSPGTEGTQYF.